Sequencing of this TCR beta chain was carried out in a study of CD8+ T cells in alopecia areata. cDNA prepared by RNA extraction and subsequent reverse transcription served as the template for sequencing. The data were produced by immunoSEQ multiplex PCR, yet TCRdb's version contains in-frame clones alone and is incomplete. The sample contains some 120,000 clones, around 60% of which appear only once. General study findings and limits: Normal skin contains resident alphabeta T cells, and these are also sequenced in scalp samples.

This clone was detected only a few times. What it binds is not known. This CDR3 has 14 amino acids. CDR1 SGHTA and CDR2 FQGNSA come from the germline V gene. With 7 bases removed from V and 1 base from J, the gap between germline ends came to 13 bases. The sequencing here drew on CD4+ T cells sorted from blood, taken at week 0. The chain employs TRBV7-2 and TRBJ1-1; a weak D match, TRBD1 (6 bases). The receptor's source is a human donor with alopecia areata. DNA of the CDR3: TGTGCCAGCAAGGCGGCACAGGGGAACACTGAAGCTTTCTTT. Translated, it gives CASKAAQGNTEAFF. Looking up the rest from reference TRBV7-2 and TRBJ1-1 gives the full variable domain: GAGVSQSPSNKVTEKGKDVELRCDPISGHTALYWYRQSLGQGLEFLIYFQGNSAPDKSGLPSDRFSAERTGGSVSTLTIQRTQQEDSAVYLCASKAAQGNTEAFFGQGTRLTVV.